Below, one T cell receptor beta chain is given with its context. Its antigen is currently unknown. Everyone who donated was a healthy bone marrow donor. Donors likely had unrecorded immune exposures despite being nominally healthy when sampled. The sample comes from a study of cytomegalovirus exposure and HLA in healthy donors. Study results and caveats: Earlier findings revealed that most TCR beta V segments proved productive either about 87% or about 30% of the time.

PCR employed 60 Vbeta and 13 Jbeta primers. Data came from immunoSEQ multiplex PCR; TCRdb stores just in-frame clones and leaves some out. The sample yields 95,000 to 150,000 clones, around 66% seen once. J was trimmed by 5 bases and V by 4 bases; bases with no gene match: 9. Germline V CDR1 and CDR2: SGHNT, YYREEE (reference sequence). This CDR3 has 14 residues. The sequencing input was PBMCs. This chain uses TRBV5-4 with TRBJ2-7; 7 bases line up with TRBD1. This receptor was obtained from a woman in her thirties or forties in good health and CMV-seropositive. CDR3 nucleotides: TGTGCCAGCAGCCCGACAGGGCGAAGGGACGAGCAGTACTTC. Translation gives CASSPTGRRDEQYF.